This TCR beta chain was captured by sequencing in a study of cytomegalovirus exposure and HLA in healthy donors. Germline assignment: CDR1 WSHSY and CDR2 SAAADI. V lost 2 bases and J 6 bases, leaving 11 bases between the germline ends. CDR3 length equals 15 residues. PCR was performed using 60 Vbeta and 13 Jbeta primers. The protocol was immunoSEQ multiplex PCR, while the TCRdb copy is restricted to in-frame clones and leaves out a portion. This table holds fewer than 120,000 clones, 65% to 85% found once. The chain combines TRBV10-2 with TRBJ1-6; D might be TRBD1 (6 bases). The receptor's source is a man between 25 and 39 years old in good health and CMV-seropositive. What was sequenced was PBMCs. The CDR3 DNA sequence: TGCGCCAGCAGTGAGGGGACAATCTTTAATTCACCCCTCCACTTT. This translates into CASSEGTIFNSPLHF.